This T cell receptor (beta chain) was sequenced for a study of blood T cell repertoires in COVID-19. Across the study: T cells, B-cell-depleted T cells, or PBMCs supplied cDNA or gDNA.

Per the authors' pipeline: For nucleated cells, counts were estimated from reference gene primer amplification. Clones were read by immunoSEQ multiplex PCR, and TCRdb kept only the in-frame ones, dropping some. V and J calls and clone size are copied from that table; D and trimming were computed from the DNA. The sample lists more than 250,000 clones, 65% to 90% occurring once. V gave up 4 bases and J gave up 5 bases; unmatched junction bases: 3. This CDR3 spans 14 amino acids. Per germline, CDR1 LGHDT and CDR2 YNNKEL (reference sequence). In the case of this clone: At the DNA level, this CDR3 is encoded by other sequences in the same sample as well.

Living in 24 US areas, the participants were between roughly 18 and 89 years of age. Cohorts were determined from participant-reported clinical history. The V call is TRBV3-1 (or the pseudogene TRBV3-2), the J call TRBJ1-4, with TRBD1 matching 8 bases. Sequencing input: PBMCs or T cells enriched from blood (not recorded which). The receptor comes from a woman younger than 30 who had recovered from COVID-19. The CDR3 here is CASSPGTGNEKLFF. CDR3 sequence (DNA): TGTGCCAGCAGCCCGGGGACAGGAAATGAAAAACTGTTTTTT.